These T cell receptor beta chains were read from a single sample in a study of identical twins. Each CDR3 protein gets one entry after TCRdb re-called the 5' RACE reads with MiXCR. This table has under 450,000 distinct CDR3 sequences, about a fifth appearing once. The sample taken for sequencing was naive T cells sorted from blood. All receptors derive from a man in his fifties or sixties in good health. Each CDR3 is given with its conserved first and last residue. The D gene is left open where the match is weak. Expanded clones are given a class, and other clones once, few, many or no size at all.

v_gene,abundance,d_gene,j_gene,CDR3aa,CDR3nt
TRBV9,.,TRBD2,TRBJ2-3,CASSQSGAGGSTDTQYF,TGTGCCAGCAGCCAATCGGGAGCGGGGGGTTCCACAGATACGCAGTATTTT
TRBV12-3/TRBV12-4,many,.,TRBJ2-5,CASSLRAGNLETQYF,TGTGCCAGCAGTTTGCGGGCAGGCAATTTGGAGACCCAGTACTTC
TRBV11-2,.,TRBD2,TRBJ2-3,CASSRRFGGRGSDTQYF,TGTGCCAGCAGCCGCCGTTTTGGCGGGAGAGGATCAGATACGCAGTATTTT
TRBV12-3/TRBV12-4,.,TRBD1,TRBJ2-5,CASLRSDRNWETQYF,TGTGCCAGCTTGAGATCGGACAGGAATTGGGAGACCCAGTACTTC
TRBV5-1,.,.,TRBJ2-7,CASSPRIDSTYEQYF,TGCGCCAGCAGCCCCCGAATAGACTCTACCTACGAGCAGTACTTC
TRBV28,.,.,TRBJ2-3,CASSLRLGDTQYF,TGTGCCAGCAGTTTAAGGCTGGGGGATACGCAGTATTTT
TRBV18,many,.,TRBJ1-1,CASSPRKTGLAYTEAFF,TGTGCCAGCTCACCAAGGAAAACAGGGTTGGCCTACACTGAAGCTTTCTTT
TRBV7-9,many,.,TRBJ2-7,CASSLAGNPYEQYF,TGTGCCAGCAGCTTAGCGGGCAATCCCTACGAGCAGTACTTC
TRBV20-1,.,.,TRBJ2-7,CSARDRVYEQSF,TGCAGTGCTAGAGATAGGGTCTACGAGCAGTCCTTC
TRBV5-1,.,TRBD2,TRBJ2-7,CASSLVGGGGHEQYF,TGCGCCAGCAGCTTGGTCGGCGGGGGTGGTCACGAGCAGTACTTC
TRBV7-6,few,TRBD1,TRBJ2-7,CASSKDRLNYEQYF,TGTGCCAGCAGCAAGGACAGGCTGAATTACGAGCAGTACTTC
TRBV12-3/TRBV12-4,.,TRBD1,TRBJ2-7,CASPRGTVITYEQYF,TGTGCCAGCCCAAGGGGGACAGTTATTACCTACGAGCAGTACTTC
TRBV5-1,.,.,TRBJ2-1,CASSLPGGPPYNEQFF,TGCGCCAGCAGCTTGCCCGGCGGTCCCCCCTACAATGAGCAGTTCTTC
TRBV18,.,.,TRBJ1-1,CASSPLGPGDEAFF,TGTGCCAGCTCACCGTTAGGCCCAGGGGATGAAGCTTTCTTT
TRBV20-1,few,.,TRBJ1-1,CSARDLRINTEAFF,TGCAGTGCTAGAGATCTCAGGATTAACACTGAAGCTTTCTTT
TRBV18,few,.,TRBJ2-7,CASSPVEVSGEQYF,TGTGCCAGCTCACCAGTTGAAGTATCCGGCGAGCAGTACTTC
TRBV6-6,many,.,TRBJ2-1,CASSYTPHEQFF,TGTGCCAGCAGTTACACTCCCCATGAGCAGTTCTTC
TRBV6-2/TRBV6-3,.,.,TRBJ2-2,CASSYSESSGPGELFF,TGTGCCAGCAGTTACTCGGAGAGTTCTGGGCCCGGGGAGCTGTTTTTT
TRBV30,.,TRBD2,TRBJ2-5,CAWSDASGTRVTQYF,TGTGCCTGGAGTGACGCTAGCGGGACTCGGGTGACCCAGTACTTC
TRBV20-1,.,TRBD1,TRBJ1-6,CSARVGTGSGNSPLHF,TGCAGTGCTAGAGTTGGGACAGGCAGTGGCAATTCACCCCTCCACTTT
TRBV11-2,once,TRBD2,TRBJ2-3,CASSEAGRLRADTQYF,TGTGCCAGCAGCGAGGCCGGGAGGTTAAGGGCAGATACGCAGTATTTT
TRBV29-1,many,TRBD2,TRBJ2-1,CSVEVGGSPYEQFF,TGCAGCGTTGAGGTGGGAGGGTCCCCCTATGAGCAGTTCTTC
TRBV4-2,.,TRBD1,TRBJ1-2,CASSQGTGKGYTF,TGTGCCAGCAGCCAAGGGACAGGGAAGGGCTACACCTTC
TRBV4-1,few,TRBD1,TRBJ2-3,CASSQWTGFADTQYF,TGCGCCAGCAGCCAATGGACAGGGTTCGCAGATACGCAGTATTTT
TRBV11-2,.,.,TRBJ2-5,CASSLVLLEAPPWEETQYF,TGTGCCAGCAGCTTAGTCCTACTAGAGGCCCCTCCCTGGGAAGAGACCCAGTACTTC
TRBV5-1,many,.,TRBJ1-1,CASSLGQAWTTEAFF,TGCGCCAGCAGCTTGGGACAGGCTTGGACCACTGAAGCTTTCTTT
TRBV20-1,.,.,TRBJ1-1,CSARDRTGTEAFF,TGCAGTGCTAGGGACCGGACGGGCACTGAAGCTTTCTTT
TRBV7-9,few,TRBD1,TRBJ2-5,CASSTDRGWQETQYF,TGTGCCAGCAGCACCGACAGGGGTTGGCAAGAGACCCAGTACTTC
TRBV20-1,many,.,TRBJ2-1,CSARDAGTPPFF,TGCAGTGCTAGGGACGCAGGGACTCCCCCGTTCTTC
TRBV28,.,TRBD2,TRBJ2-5,CASSRLAGKETQYF,TGTGCCAGCAGTCGGTTAGCGGGAAAAGAGACCCAGTACTTC
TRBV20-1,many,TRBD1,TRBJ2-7,CSARDPPGQVSYEQYF,TGCAGTGCTAGAGATCCCCCGGGACAGGTCTCCTACGAGCAGTACTTC
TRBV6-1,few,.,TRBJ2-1,CASSPQTLNEQFF,TGTGCCAGCAGTCCTCAGACCCTCAATGAGCAGTTCTTC
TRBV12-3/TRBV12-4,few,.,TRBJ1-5,CASSSPKSNQPQHF,TGTGCCAGCAGTTCCCCGAAAAGCAATCAGCCCCAGCATTTT
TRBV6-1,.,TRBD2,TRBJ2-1,CASSSLRLAAKYNEQFF,TGTGCCAGCAGCTCTCTCAGACTAGCGGCTAAATACAATGAGCAGTTCTTC
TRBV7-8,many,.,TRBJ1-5,CASSSRAHRQPQHF,TGTGCCAGCAGCTCCAGGGCGCACAGACAGCCCCAGCATTTT